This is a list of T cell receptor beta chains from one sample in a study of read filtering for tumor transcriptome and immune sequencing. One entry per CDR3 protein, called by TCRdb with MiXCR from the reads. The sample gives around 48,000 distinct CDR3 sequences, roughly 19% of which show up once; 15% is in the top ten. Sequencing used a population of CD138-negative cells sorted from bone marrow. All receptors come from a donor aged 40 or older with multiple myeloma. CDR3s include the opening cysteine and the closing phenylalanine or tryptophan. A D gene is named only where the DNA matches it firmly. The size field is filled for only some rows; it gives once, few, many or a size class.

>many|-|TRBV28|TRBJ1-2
CASSLGRSDYGYTF
TGTGCCAGCAGTTTGGGGCGCAGTGACTATGGCTACACCTTC
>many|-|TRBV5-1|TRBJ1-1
CASLPQPGETEAFF
TGCGCCAGCCTCCCCCAACCGGGGGAGACTGAAGCTTTCTTT
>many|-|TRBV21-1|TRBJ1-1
CASSNGGEMVTEAFF
TGTGCCAGCAGCAATGGCGGGGAGATGGTCACTGAAGCTTTCTTT
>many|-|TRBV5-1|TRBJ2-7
CASSLAGGREQYF
TGCGCCAGCAGCTTGGCCGGCGGGCGTGAGCAGTACTTC
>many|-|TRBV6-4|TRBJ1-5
CASSDPQTSGEPQHF
TGTGCCAGCAGTGACCCTCAAACATCGGGGGAGCCCCAGCATTTT
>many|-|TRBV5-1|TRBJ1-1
CASSFRTANTEAFF
TGCGCCAGCAGCTTCCGGACGGCCAACACTGAAGCTTTCTTT
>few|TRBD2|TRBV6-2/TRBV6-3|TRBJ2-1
CASSYSGLAGANEQFF
TGTGCCAGCAGTTACTCGGGACTAGCGGGAGCAAATGAGCAGTTCTTC
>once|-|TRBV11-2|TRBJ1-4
CASSGRRTTNGKLFF
TGTGCCAGCAGCGGCCGGCGGACAACTAATGGAAAACTGTTTTTT
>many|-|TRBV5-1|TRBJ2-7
CASSLAGGAIREQYF
TGCGCCAGCAGCTTGGCCGGGGGCGCGATCCGCGAGCAGTACTTC
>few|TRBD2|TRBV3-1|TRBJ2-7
CASSSFSGGSYEQYF
TGTGCCAGCAGTTCCTTTTCGGGAGGTTCCTACGAGCAGTACTTC
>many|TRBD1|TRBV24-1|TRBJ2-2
CATSDLPGRGYTGELFF
TGTGCCACCAGTGATTTGCCCGGCAGGGGGTACACCGGGGAGCTGTTTTTT
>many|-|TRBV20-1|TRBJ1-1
CSAGQYSEAFF
TGCAGTGCTGGGCAGTACTCTGAAGCTTTCTTT
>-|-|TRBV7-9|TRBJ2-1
CASSPQGGPFNEQFF
TGTGCCAGCAGCCCTCAGGGGGGGCCCTTTAATGAGCAGTTCTTC
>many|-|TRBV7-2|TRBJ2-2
CASSLDSGSGELFF
TGTGCCAGCAGCTTAGATAGTGGATCCGGGGAGCTGTTTTTT
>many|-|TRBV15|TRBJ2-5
CATSQPVEGPVETQYF
TGTGCCACCAGCCAACCTGTGGAGGGCCCCGTAGAGACCCAGTACTTC
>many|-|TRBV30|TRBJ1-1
CAWSVQGKIKSTEAFF
TGTGCCTGGAGTGTACAGGGTAAGATTAAGAGCACTGAAGCTTTCTTT
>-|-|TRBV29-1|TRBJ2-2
CNGSVAGELFF
TGCAACGGCAGTGTAGCCGGGGAGCTGTTTTTT
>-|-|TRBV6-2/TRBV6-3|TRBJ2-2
CASSPWTSANTGELFF
TGTGCCAGCAGTCCATGGACCAGCGCGAACACCGGGGAGCTGTTTTTT
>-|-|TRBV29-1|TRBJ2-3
CSVGWGYTDTQYF
TGCAGCGTTGGTTGGGGTTACACAGATACGCAGTATTTT
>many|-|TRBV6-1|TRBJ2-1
CASRLEDSYNEQFF
TGTGCCAGCAGGCTTGAAGACTCCTACAATGAGCAGTTCTTC
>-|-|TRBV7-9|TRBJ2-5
CASSLYGTSKETQYF
TGTGCCAGCAGCTTATATGGGACATCAAAAGAGACCCAGTACTTC
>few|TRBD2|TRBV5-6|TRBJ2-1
CASSFCGEGLSEQFF
TGTGCCAGCAGCTTTTGTGGGGAGGGCCTCAGTGAGCAGTTCTTC
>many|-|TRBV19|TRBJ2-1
CASSQGLGKQLF
TGTGCCAGTTCACAGGGATTAGGAAAGCAGCTCTTC
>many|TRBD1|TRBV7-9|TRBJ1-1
CASSSGQGETEAFF
TGTGCCAGCAGCTCGGGACAGGGTGAAACTGAAGCTTTCTTT
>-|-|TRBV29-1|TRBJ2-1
CCVGKTGYEQFF
TGCTGCGTGGGAAAGACAGGATATGAGCAGTTCTTC
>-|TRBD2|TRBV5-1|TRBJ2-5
CASGLAAGVKETQYF
TGCGCCAGCGGCTTGGCAGCGGGAGTCAAAGAAACCCAGTACTTC
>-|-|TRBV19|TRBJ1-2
CASSMYRDYGYTF
TGTGCCAGTAGTATGTACAGGGACTATGGCTACACCTTC
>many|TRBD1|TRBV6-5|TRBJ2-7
CASRDRGLGEQYF
TGTGCCAGCAGGGACAGGGGGCTGGGGGAGCAGTACTTC
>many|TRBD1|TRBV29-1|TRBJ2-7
CSAGTGVTYEQYF
TGCAGCGCGGGGACAGGCGTTACCTACGAGCAGTACTTC
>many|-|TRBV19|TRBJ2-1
CASTSRGAQGEQFF
TGTGCCAGTACCTCACGGGGGGCCCAGGGTGAGCAGTTCTTC